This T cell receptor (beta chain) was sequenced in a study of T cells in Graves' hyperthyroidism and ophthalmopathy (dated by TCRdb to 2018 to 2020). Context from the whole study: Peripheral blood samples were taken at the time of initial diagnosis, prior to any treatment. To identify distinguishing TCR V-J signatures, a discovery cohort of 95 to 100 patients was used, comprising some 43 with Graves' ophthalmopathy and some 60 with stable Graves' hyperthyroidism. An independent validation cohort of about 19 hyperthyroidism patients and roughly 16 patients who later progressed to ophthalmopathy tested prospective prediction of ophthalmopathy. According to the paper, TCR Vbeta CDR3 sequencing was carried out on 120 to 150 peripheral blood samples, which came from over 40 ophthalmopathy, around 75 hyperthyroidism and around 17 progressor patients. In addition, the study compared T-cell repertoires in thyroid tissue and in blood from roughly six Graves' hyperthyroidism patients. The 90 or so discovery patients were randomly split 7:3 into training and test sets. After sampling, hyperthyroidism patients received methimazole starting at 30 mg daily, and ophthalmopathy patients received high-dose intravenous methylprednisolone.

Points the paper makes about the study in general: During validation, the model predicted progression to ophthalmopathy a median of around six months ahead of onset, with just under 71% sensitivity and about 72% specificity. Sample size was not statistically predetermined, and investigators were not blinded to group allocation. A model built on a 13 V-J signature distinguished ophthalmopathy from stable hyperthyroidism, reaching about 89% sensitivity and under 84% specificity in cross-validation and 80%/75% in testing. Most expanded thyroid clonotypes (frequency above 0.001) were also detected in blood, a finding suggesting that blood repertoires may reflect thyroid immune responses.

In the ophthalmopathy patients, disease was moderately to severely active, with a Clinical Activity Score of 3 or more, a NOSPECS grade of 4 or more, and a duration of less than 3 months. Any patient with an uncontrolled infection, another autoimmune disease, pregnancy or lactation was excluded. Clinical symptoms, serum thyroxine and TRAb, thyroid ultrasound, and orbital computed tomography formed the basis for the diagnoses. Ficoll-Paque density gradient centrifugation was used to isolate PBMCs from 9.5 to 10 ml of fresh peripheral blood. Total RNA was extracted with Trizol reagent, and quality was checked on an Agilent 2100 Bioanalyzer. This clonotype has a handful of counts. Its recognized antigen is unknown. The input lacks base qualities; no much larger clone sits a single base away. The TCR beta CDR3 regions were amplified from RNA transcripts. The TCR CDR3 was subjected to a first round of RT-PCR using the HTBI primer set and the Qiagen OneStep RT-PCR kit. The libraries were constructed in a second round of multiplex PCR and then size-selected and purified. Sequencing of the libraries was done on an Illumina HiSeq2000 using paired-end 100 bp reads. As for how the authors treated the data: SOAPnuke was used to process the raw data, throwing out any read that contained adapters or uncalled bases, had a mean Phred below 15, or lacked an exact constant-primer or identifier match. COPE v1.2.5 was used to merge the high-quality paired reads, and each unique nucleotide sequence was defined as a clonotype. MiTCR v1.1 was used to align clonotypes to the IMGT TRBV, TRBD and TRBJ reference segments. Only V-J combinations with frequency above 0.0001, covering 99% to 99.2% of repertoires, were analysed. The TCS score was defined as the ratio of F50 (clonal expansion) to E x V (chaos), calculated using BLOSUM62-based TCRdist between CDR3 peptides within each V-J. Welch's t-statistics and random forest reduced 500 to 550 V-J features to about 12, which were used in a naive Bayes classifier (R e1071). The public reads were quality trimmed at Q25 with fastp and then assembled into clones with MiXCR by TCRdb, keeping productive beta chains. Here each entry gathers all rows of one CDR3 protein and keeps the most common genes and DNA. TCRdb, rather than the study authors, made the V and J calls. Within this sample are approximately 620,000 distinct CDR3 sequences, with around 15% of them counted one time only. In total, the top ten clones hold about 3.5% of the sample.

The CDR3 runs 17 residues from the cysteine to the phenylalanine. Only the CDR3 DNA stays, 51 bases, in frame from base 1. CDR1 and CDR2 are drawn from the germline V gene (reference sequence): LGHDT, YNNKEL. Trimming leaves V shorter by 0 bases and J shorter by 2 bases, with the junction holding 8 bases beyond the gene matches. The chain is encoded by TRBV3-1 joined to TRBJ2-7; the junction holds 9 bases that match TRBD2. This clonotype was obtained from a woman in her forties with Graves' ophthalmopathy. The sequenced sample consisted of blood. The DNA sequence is TGTGCCAGCAGCCAAGATCGGTCTAGCGGGGACCCCTACGAGCAGTACTTC. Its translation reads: CASSQDRSSGDPYEQYF.